This T cell receptor beta chain was observed in a study of blood T cell repertoires in COVID-19. Overall study: Samples representing acute and convalescent COVID-19 were sourced from the United States, Italy and Spain. Sources were T cells, B-cell-depleted T cells, or PBMCs; the material itself was cDNA or gDNA.

In the original processing: Amplification from reference gene primers served as the basis for estimated nucleated cell counts. The method was immunoSEQ multiplex PCR; TCRdb's version includes in-frame clones alone and lacks a portion of them. V and J calls and clone size come straight from that table; D and trimming were deduced from the DNA. Here the sample spans fewer than 200,000 clones, roughly nine tenths being singletons. The CDR3 runs to 14 residues. Germline loops: CDR1 MGHRA, CDR2 YSYEKL. V gave up 4 bases and J gave up 6 bases, with 13 bases separating them. Sequenced sample: peripheral blood. This sequence was found in a man younger than 35 who had recovered from COVID-19. The chain is built from TRBV4-1 and TRBJ1-5; unclear D gene. CDR3 nucleotides: TGCGCCAGCAGCCCGAGGGAGGGCCCTCAGCCCCAGCATTTT. This codes for CASSPREGPQPQHF.